The sample holds a few counts of the clone carrying this TCR beta chain. No antigen is known for it. The CDR3 contains 13 residues. The V and J ends lost 1 base and 5 bases respectively, with 9 bases between them. Germline V CDR1 and CDR2: SGHRS, YFSETQ. Alongside a J-beta primer mix, a sample-barcoded 5' primer served in a second PCR lasting roughly 6 to 12 cycles. A 12-random-nucleotide template-switch adaptor tagged each cDNA molecule. TCRdb passed the 5' RACE reads through MiXCR, listing each CDR3 protein once. The profile shows about 540,000 distinct CDR3 sequences, less than 25% of them singletons. This entry is derived from a study of blood T cells in healthy people across ages. Study observations and caveats: With age, beta diversity per million T cells declined roughly linearly, significantly by 40.

This sample also appeared in a second study, on T cells of mothers and their children.

Sequenced sample: blood. This TCR derives from a boy younger than 18 in good health. The chain uses TRBV5-1 and TRBJ1-2; no clear D. The CDR3 DNA sequence: TGCGCCAGCAGCTTGCGAACTGAGTATGGCTACACCTTC. This gives the protein CASSLRTEYGYTF.